This T cell receptor (beta chain) came from a study of shared clonotypes between healthy human individuals. Study summary: CD4 naive and CD4 memory each took three plates per donor, while CD8 naive took two and CD8 memory one. Whole-study findings and limits: Rarefaction demonstrated incomplete sorted-subset sequencing despite large depth.

Only in-frame clones appear in the TCRdb table, and some are missing; sequencing was by immunoSEQ multiplex PCR. Here the sample spans roughly 700,000 clones, 74% being singletons. This clone is a singleton in its sample. The antigen is unknown. Into CD45RA+ naive and CD45RA-negative memory subsets, the CD4+ cells were split. The ends were cut back, 5 bases at V and 4 bases at J, with 17 bases in the middle. The V gene's germline CDR1 is MNHEY and CDR2 SMNVEV (reference sequence). The CDR3 consists of 15 residues. This sequence was found in a woman between 25 and 40 years old in good health. V gene TRBV27 combines with J gene TRBJ1-1; D remains ambiguous. The sequenced material came from memory CD4+ T cells sorted from blood. Indicated subset: CD45RA-negative fraction. The CDR3 sequence: CASSPDPYLGTEAFF. In DNA form, the CDR3 reads TGTGCCAGCAGTCCCGACCCCTACCTGGGCACTGAAGCTTTCTTT.